This T cell receptor beta chain comes out of a study of blood T cell repertoires in COVID-19. The CDR3 runs 15 residues. Germline V gene sequence: CDR1 SEHNR, CDR2 FQNEAQ (reference sequence). Deletions cut 5 bases from V and 2 bases from J, with 14 bases between. Under the authors' procedure: The authors estimated nucleated cell counts from reference gene primer amplification. Clones were sequenced by immunoSEQ multiplex PCR, and TCRdb holds only the in-frame ones, with some missing. The V and J calls and the clone size are those of that table, but D and trimming were determined from the DNA. The table includes 250,000 or so clones, around four fifths detected once.

The origin of this receptor is a woman aged 70 to 79 with acute or convalescent COVID-19. V gene TRBV7-9 combines with J gene TRBJ2-3; the D is unclear. What was sequenced was peripheral blood. The CDR3 sequence: CASSPHFSDTDTQYF. Written as DNA, the CDR3 is TGTGCCAGCAGCCCCCACTTTTCCGACACAGATACGCAGTATTTT. The complete variable domain, with remaining parts taken from reference TRBV7-9 and TRBJ2-3, reads DTGVSQNPRHKITKRGQNVTFRCDPISEHNRLYWYRQTLGQGPEFLTYFQNEAQLEKSRLLSDRFSAERPKGSFSTLEIQRTEQGDSAMYLCASSPHFSDTDTQYFGPGTRLTVL.